The present TCR beta chain was sequenced within a study of blood T cell repertoires in COVID-19. Per the authors' pipeline: Scientists estimated how many nucleated cells there were by amplifying reference gene primers. The protocol was immunoSEQ multiplex PCR, while the TCRdb copy is restricted to in-frame clones and leaves out a portion. The D gene and trimming were derived from the DNA, and the V and J assignments and clone size from that table. The sample includes under 120,000 clones, approximately 69% of them seen just once. The CDR3 totals 19 residues. V shed 7 bases and J 0 bases; nucleotides not matched to a gene: 20. Germline loops: CDR1 SEHNR, CDR2 FQNEAQ (reference sequence).

Input material: peripheral blood. This receptor was obtained from an elderly man with acute or convalescent COVID-19. The chain joins TRBV7-9 to TRBJ2-7; 8 positions match TRBD2. This CDR3 is CASTHIGTSSFSNSYEQYF. CDR3 nucleotide sequence: TGTGCCAGCACCCACATCGGGACTAGTTCTTTTTCTAACTCCTACGAGCAGTACTTC.